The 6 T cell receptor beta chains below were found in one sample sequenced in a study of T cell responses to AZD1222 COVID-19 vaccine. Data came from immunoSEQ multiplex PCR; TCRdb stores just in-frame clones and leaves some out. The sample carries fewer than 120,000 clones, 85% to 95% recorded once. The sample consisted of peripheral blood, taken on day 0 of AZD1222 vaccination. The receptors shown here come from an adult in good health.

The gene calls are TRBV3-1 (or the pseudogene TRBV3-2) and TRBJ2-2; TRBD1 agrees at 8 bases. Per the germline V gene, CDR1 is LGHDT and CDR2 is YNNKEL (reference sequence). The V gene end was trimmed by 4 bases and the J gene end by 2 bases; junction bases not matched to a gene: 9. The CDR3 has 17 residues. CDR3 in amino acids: CASSLTTGGINTGELFF. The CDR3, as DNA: TGTGCCAGCAGCCTTACTACAGGGGGAATAAACACCGGGGAGCTGTTTTTT.

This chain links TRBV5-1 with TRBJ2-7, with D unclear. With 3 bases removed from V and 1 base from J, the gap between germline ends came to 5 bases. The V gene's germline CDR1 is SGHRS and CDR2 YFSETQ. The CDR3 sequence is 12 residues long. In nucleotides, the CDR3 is TGCGCCAGCAGCTCCTATTCCTACGAGCAGTACTTC. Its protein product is CASSSYSYEQYF.

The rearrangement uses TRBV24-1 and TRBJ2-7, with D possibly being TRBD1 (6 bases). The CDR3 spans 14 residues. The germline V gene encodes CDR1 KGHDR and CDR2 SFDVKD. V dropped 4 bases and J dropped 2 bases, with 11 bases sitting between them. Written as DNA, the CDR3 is TGTGCCACCAGTGAGGCAGGGGATACCTACGAGCAGTACTTC. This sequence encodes CATSEAGDTYEQYF.

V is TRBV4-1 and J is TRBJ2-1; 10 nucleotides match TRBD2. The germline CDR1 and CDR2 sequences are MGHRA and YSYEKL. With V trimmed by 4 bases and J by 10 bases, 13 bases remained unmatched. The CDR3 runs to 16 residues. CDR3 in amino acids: CASSPSQSGGAGEQFF. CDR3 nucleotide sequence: TGCGCCAGCAGCCCCTCCCAAAGCGGGGGGGCGGGAGAGCAGTTCTTC.

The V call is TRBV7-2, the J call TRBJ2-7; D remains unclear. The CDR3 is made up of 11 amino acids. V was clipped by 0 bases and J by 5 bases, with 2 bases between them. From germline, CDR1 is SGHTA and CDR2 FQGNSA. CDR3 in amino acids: CASSLANEQYF. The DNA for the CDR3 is TGTGCCAGCAGCTTAGCTAACGAGCAGTACTTC. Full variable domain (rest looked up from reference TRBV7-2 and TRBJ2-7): GAGVSQSPSNKVTEKGKDVELRCDPISGHTALYWYRQSLGQGLEFLIYFQGNSAPDKSGLPSDRFSAERTGGSVSTLTIQRTQQEDSAVYLCASSLANEQYFGPGTRLTVT.

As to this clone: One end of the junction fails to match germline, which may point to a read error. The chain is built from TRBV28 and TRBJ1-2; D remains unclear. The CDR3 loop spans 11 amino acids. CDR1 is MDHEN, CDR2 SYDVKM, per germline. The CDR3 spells CASSSRTRARF. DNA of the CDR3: TGTGCCAGCAGCTCTAGGACGCGGGCCCGCTTC.